This is a list of T cell receptor beta chains from one sample in a study of PD-L1 blockade in urothelial cancer. Produced via immunoSEQ multiplex PCR; TCRdb's table is partial and in-frame only. The data show 35,000 or so clones, with about four fifths seen just once and roughly 16% held by the top ten. The specimen comprised PBMCs, sampled around atezolizumab (anti-PD-L1) treatment. These receptors were collected from a man aged 55 to 70 with urothelial cancer. CDR3s include the opening cysteine and the closing phenylalanine or tryptophan. Fields, in order: D gene, J gene, clone size, CDR3 length, V gene, CDR3 DNA, CDR3 protein. D genes are given only for firm matches. Size tells how often a clone was seen (once, few, many) or the class of an expanded clone, and some rows leave it out.

d_gene: TRBD1; j_gene: TRBJ1-1; abundance: NA; len: 15; v_gene: TRBV5-1; CDR3nt: TGCGCCAGCAGCCCTCTAGGGACAGGGAACACTGAAGCTTTCTTT; CDR3aa: CASSPLGTGNTEAFF
d_gene: TRBD2; j_gene: TRBJ2-3; abundance: NA; len: 14; v_gene: TRBV4-2; CDR3nt: TGTGCCAGCAGCCAAGGGACTAGCGGAGATACGCAGTATTTT; CDR3aa: CASSQGTSGDTQYF
d_gene: NA; j_gene: TRBJ1-1; abundance: few; len: 13; v_gene: TRBV6-5; CDR3nt: TGTGCCAGCAGTAAAATAGGGAGGTCGCTTGCTTTCTTT; CDR3aa: CASSKIGRSLAFF
d_gene: TRBD2; j_gene: TRBJ2-1; abundance: NA; len: 15; v_gene: TRBV15; CDR3nt: TGTGCCACCTGGCCAGCGGGGGGGCCGTACAATGAGCAGTTCTTC; CDR3aa: CATWPAGGPYNEQFF
d_gene: TRBD2; j_gene: TRBJ2-7; abundance: NA; len: 16; v_gene: TRBV9; CDR3nt: TGTGCCAGCAGCCTGGGGACTAGCGGGAGTTCCCACGAGCAGTACTTC; CDR3aa: CASSLGTSGSSHEQYF
d_gene: NA; j_gene: TRBJ1-2; abundance: NA; len: 15; v_gene: TRBV6-5; CDR3nt: TGTGCCAGCAGTTACTCTTCCTCAGGGGTCGGGGGCTACACCTTC; CDR3aa: CASSYSSSGVGGYTF
d_gene: TRBD1; j_gene: TRBJ1-1; abundance: once; len: 13; v_gene: TRBV6-1; CDR3nt: TGTGCCAGCAGGGGACAGGGCTACACTGAAGCTTTCTTT; CDR3aa: CASRGQGYTEAFF
d_gene: NA; j_gene: TRBJ2-1; abundance: NA; len: 14; v_gene: TRBV5-1; CDR3nt: TGCGCCAGCAGCTTGGAGGCAGGGGCCGATGAGCAGTTCTTC; CDR3aa: CASSLEAGADEQFF
d_gene: TRBD1; j_gene: TRBJ2-5; abundance: NA; len: 13; v_gene: TRBV7-8; CDR3nt: TGTGCCAGCATCGGGACAGACAAAGAGACCCAGTACTTC; CDR3aa: CASIGTDKETQYF
d_gene: NA; j_gene: TRBJ2-1; abundance: NA; len: 13; v_gene: TRBV5-1; CDR3nt: TGCGCCAGCAGGCCTAGCTCCTACAATGAGCAGTTCTTC; CDR3aa: CASRPSSYNEQFF
d_gene: NA; j_gene: TRBJ1-5; abundance: NA; len: 12; v_gene: TRBV15; CDR3nt: TGTGCCACCAGCTCGGGCAATCAGCCCCAGCATTTT; CDR3aa: CATSSGNQPQHF
d_gene: NA; j_gene: TRBJ1-6; abundance: few; len: 15; v_gene: TRBV28; CDR3nt: TGTGCCAGCAGTTCCCCGGGGACCTATAATTCACCCCTCCACTTT; CDR3aa: CASSSPGTYNSPLHF
d_gene: TRBD1; j_gene: TRBJ2-5; abundance: NA; len: 15; v_gene: TRBV6-1; CDR3nt: TGTGCCAGCAGGAGACAGGGCACCTTCCAAGAGACCCAGTACTTC; CDR3aa: CASRRQGTFQETQYF
d_gene: TRBD2; j_gene: TRBJ2-7; abundance: NA; len: 14; v_gene: TRBV6-5; CDR3nt: TGTGCCAGCAGAACCGGGACTAGCGACTACGAGCAGTACTTC; CDR3aa: CASRTGTSDYEQYF
d_gene: TRBD1; j_gene: TRBJ1-1; abundance: NA; len: 16; v_gene: TRBV15; CDR3nt: TGTGCCACCAGCAGAGAGGAGGAGGGGGCGAACACTGAAGCTTTCTTT; CDR3aa: CATSREEEGANTEAFF
d_gene: NA; j_gene: TRBJ2-7; abundance: few; len: 15; v_gene: TRBV11-3; CDR3nt: TGTGCCAGCAGCCCGGACTCAGGAACCCCCTACGAGCAGTACTTC; CDR3aa: CASSPDSGTPYEQYF
d_gene: NA; j_gene: TRBJ1-4; abundance: NA; len: 15; v_gene: TRBV18; CDR3nt: TGTGCCAGCTCACCAAGAAGGACAGAAAATGAAAAACTGTTTTTT; CDR3aa: CASSPRRTENEKLFF
d_gene: TRBD2; j_gene: TRBJ2-3; abundance: once; len: 15; v_gene: TRBV7-2; CDR3nt: TGTGCCAGCAGCGGCAGACTAGCGAGCACAGATACGCAGTATTTT; CDR3aa: CASSGRLASTDTQYF
d_gene: TRBD1; j_gene: TRBJ2-1; abundance: NA; len: 15; v_gene: TRBV7-8; CDR3nt: TGTGCCAGCAGCATCGGCGGACAGGTCTACAATGAGCAGTTCTTC; CDR3aa: CASSIGGQVYNEQFF
d_gene: NA; j_gene: TRBJ2-3; abundance: NA; len: 12; v_gene: TRBV25-1; CDR3nt: TGTGCCAGCAGTAGGGGGACAGATACGCAGTATTTT; CDR3aa: CASSRGTDTQYF
d_gene: NA; j_gene: TRBJ2-7; abundance: NA; len: 15; v_gene: TRBV21-1; CDR3nt: TGTGCCAGCAGCAAAGCTCGGGGAAGCTCCTACGAGCAGTACTTC; CDR3aa: CASSKARGSSYEQYF
d_gene: NA; j_gene: TRBJ2-7; abundance: NA; len: 14; v_gene: TRBV19; CDR3nt: TGTGCCAGTGCCACACCAGGGGGGTCGTACGAGCAGTACTTC; CDR3aa: CASATPGGSYEQYF
d_gene: TRBD1; j_gene: TRBJ2-7; abundance: NA; len: 17; v_gene: TRBV5-1; CDR3nt: TGCGCCAGCAGCTTGGGCCCCGGGACAGGGGCCTCTTACGAGCAGTACTTC; CDR3aa: CASSLGPGTGASYEQYF
d_gene: NA; j_gene: TRBJ2-5; abundance: NA; len: 13; v_gene: TRBV18; CDR3nt: TGTGCCAGCTCACGGGAGAGCCAAGAGACCCAGTACTTC; CDR3aa: CASSRESQETQYF
d_gene: NA; j_gene: TRBJ2-5; abundance: NA; len: 15; v_gene: TRBV15; CDR3nt: TGTGCCACCAGCCCTGGGGCAGGGAATGTAGAGACCCAGTACTTC; CDR3aa: CATSPGAGNVETQYF
d_gene: NA; j_gene: TRBJ1-2; abundance: NA; len: 12; v_gene: TRBV7-2; CDR3nt: TGTGCCAGCAGTTTTTCCGACTATGGCTACACCTTC; CDR3aa: CASSFSDYGYTF
d_gene: NA; j_gene: TRBJ1-2; abundance: NA; len: 17; v_gene: TRBV5-1; CDR3nt: TGCGCCAGCAGCCCTCAACCTACAGGGTCCCCTGCCCTGGGCTACACCTTC; CDR3aa: CASSPQPTGSPALGYTF
d_gene: NA; j_gene: TRBJ2-7; abundance: NA; len: 12; v_gene: TRBV28; CDR3nt: TGTGCCAGCAGTCAACAGAGCTACGAGCAGTACTTC; CDR3aa: CASSQQSYEQYF
d_gene: NA; j_gene: TRBJ1-2; abundance: once; len: 12; v_gene: TRBV2; CDR3nt: TGTGCCAGCAGTGCGAGACAGGAGGGCTACACCTTC; CDR3aa: CASSARQEGYTF
d_gene: NA; j_gene: TRBJ1-1; abundance: NA; len: 14; v_gene: TRBV5-1; CDR3nt: TGCGCCAGCAGCGCAGGGCCGGGGAACACTGAAGCTTTCTTT; CDR3aa: CASSAGPGNTEAFF
d_gene: TRBD1; j_gene: TRBJ2-5; abundance: few; len: 14; v_gene: TRBV30; CDR3nt: TGTGCCTGGAGTGTTTCAGGGGGCGTAGAGACCCAGTACTTC; CDR3aa: CAWSVSGGVETQYF
d_gene: NA; j_gene: TRBJ2-7; abundance: NA; len: 13; v_gene: TRBV7-2; CDR3nt: TGTGCCAGCAGCTTAGGCAGGGACTACGAGCAGTACTTC; CDR3aa: CASSLGRDYEQYF
d_gene: NA; j_gene: TRBJ2-3; abundance: NA; len: 14; v_gene: TRBV6-1; CDR3nt: TGTGCCAGCAGTGAAAGTTTCGGGCGACAGTCGGTCGCTTTT; CDR3aa: CASSESFGRQSVAF
d_gene: TRBD1; j_gene: TRBJ1-1; abundance: once; len: 15; v_gene: TRBV4-2; CDR3nt: TGTGCCAGCAGCCAAGTAGGGACAGGGAACACTGAAGCTTTCTTT; CDR3aa: CASSQVGTGNTEAFF
d_gene: NA; j_gene: TRBJ2-1; abundance: NA; len: 13; v_gene: TRBV19; CDR3nt: TGTGCCAGTAGTACTAGCAGAAACAATGAGCAGTTCTTC; CDR3aa: CASSTSRNNEQFF
d_gene: NA; j_gene: TRBJ2-1; abundance: NA; len: 11; v_gene: TRBV6-5; CDR3nt: TGTGCCAGCAGTTACCCAGGGATGGAGTTCTTC; CDR3aa: CASSYPGMEFF
d_gene: TRBD1; j_gene: TRBJ2-7; abundance: NA; len: 15; v_gene: TRBV27; CDR3nt: TGTGCCAGCAGTTTGGTGGGCAGGGGGCGCATGCAGCAGTACTTC; CDR3aa: CASSLVGRGRMQQYF
d_gene: TRBD1; j_gene: TRBJ2-7; abundance: NA; len: 13; v_gene: TRBV19; CDR3nt: TGTGCCAGTAGTCCAGGGACAGGGACAGAGCAGTACTTC; CDR3aa: CASSPGTGTEQYF
d_gene: NA; j_gene: TRBJ1-2; abundance: few; len: 12; v_gene: TRBV7-9; CDR3nt: TGTGCCAGCAGCTTGGAGAACTATGGCTACACCTTC; CDR3aa: CASSLENYGYTF
d_gene: TRBD1; j_gene: TRBJ2-1; abundance: NA; len: 15; v_gene: TRBV27; CDR3nt: TGTGCCAGCAGTCGGGAGGGGGACAGGGGGAATGAGCAGTTCTTC; CDR3aa: CASSREGDRGNEQFF
d_gene: NA; j_gene: TRBJ2-4; abundance: NA; len: 14; v_gene: TRBV6-6; CDR3nt: TGTGCCAGCAGATTCGGACAGGCCAAAAACATTCAGTACTTC; CDR3aa: CASRFGQAKNIQYF
d_gene: NA; j_gene: TRBJ2-7; abundance: NA; len: 11; v_gene: TRBV5-8; CDR3nt: TGTGCCAGCAGCTTATACGAAGCGCAGTACTTC; CDR3aa: CASSLYEAQYF
d_gene: NA; j_gene: TRBJ2-3; abundance: NA; len: 14; v_gene: TRBV4-3; CDR3nt: TGCGCCAGCAGCCAAGACGGAGCTACAGATACGCAGTATTTT; CDR3aa: CASSQDGATDTQYF
d_gene: TRBD1; j_gene: TRBJ2-7; abundance: NA; len: 14; v_gene: TRBV19; CDR3nt: TGTGCCAGTAGGCCACAGGGGGCGAGGGACGAGCAGTACTTC; CDR3aa: CASRPQGARDEQYF
d_gene: TRBD2; j_gene: TRBJ2-5; abundance: NA; len: 15; v_gene: TRBV7-9; CDR3nt: TGTGCCAGCAGCCCCATTAAGGGAGGGGATGGGACCCAGTACTTC; CDR3aa: CASSPIKGGDGTQYF
d_gene: NA; j_gene: TRBJ1-1; abundance: NA; len: 15; v_gene: TRBV27; CDR3nt: TGTGCCAGCAGTTTAGGGGGACACCAGAACACTGAAGCTTTCTTT; CDR3aa: CASSLGGHQNTEAFF
d_gene: TRBD1; j_gene: TRBJ2-6; abundance: NA; len: 16; v_gene: TRBV15; CDR3nt: TGTGCCACCAGCACCTCCACGGGACAGGGGTCCAACGTCCTGACTTTC; CDR3aa: CATSTSTGQGSNVLTF
d_gene: NA; j_gene: TRBJ2-5; abundance: NA; len: 13; v_gene: TRBV11-3; CDR3nt: TGTGCCAGCAGCTTAGGTAGATCCGAGACCCAGTACTTC; CDR3aa: CASSLGRSETQYF
d_gene: TRBD1; j_gene: TRBJ1-5; abundance: NA; len: 17; v_gene: TRBV28; CDR3nt: TGTGCCAGCAGTACACCAGACAGGGGGTATCGGAATCAGCCCCAGCATTTT; CDR3aa: CASSTPDRGYRNQPQHF
d_gene: NA; j_gene: TRBJ1-5; abundance: NA; len: 13; v_gene: TRBV6-6; CDR3nt: TGTGCCAGCAGTTACTCAGGGAGTCAGCCCCAGCATTTT; CDR3aa: CASSYSGSQPQHF
d_gene: NA; j_gene: TRBJ2-3; abundance: NA; len: 18; v_gene: TRBV6-4; CDR3nt: TGTGCCAGCAGTGACTCGAAGCCGCCATCCCAGGCCGCAGATACGCAGTATTTT; CDR3aa: CASSDSKPPSQAADTQYF
d_gene: TRBD1; j_gene: TRBJ2-2; abundance: NA; len: 15; v_gene: TRBV6-5; CDR3nt: TGTGCCAGCAGTACAGGGGGCGCGATCACCGGGGAGCTGTTTTTT; CDR3aa: CASSTGGAITGELFF
d_gene: TRBD1; j_gene: TRBJ1-2; abundance: few; len: 14; v_gene: TRBV5-1; CDR3nt: TGCGCCAGCAGCACCGGGGACAGGGCCCATGGCTACACCTTC; CDR3aa: CASSTGDRAHGYTF
d_gene: TRBD1; j_gene: TRBJ1-5; abundance: few; len: 19; v_gene: TRBV28; CDR3nt: TGTGCCAGCAGTTTTCCTTTCGGGACAGGGAAGGGTGGCAATCAGCCCCAGCATTTT; CDR3aa: CASSFPFGTGKGGNQPQHF
d_gene: TRBD1; j_gene: TRBJ1-1; abundance: NA; len: 14; v_gene: TRBV25-1; CDR3nt: TGTGCCAGCATGCAGGGGGCTGTGAACACTGAAGCTTTCTTT; CDR3aa: CASMQGAVNTEAFF
d_gene: NA; j_gene: TRBJ2-3; abundance: NA; len: 16; v_gene: TRBV13; CDR3nt: TGTGCCAGCAGCCCCAAGACAGGTCCCGCCACAGATACGCAGTATTTT; CDR3aa: CASSPKTGPATDTQYF
d_gene: NA; j_gene: TRBJ1-1; abundance: NA; len: 14; v_gene: TRBV21-1; CDR3nt: TGTGCCAGCAGCCACAGGGGGACGAACACTGAAGCTTTCTTT; CDR3aa: CASSHRGTNTEAFF
d_gene: NA; j_gene: TRBJ1-4; abundance: NA; len: 14; v_gene: TRBV7-8; CDR3nt: TGTGCCAGCAGCTTAGAGGGACGGGGAGGAAAACTGTTTTTT; CDR3aa: CASSLEGRGGKLFF
d_gene: TRBD2; j_gene: TRBJ2-7; abundance: NA; len: 13; v_gene: TRBV9; CDR3nt: TGTGCCAGCAGTCCAGCGGGAGCGAGGGAGCAGTACTTC; CDR3aa: CASSPAGAREQYF
d_gene: TRBD2; j_gene: TRBJ2-3; abundance: NA; len: 19; v_gene: TRBV5-1; CDR3nt: TGCGCCAGCAGCCGGGGACTAGCGGGAGGGCGGGCGAGCACAGATACGCAGTATTTT; CDR3aa: CASSRGLAGGRASTDTQYF